Listed here are 20 T cell receptor beta chains from one sample, sequenced in a study of T cell clonotyping in hematopoietic cell transplantation. Data came from immunoSEQ multiplex PCR; TCRdb stores just in-frame clones and leaves some out. The sample holds tens of thousands of clones, around 95% seen once. The source material was peripheral blood mononuclear cells. The receptors stem from a woman between 50 and 59 years old in good health. Some clones in this sample may be carry-over from other donors' samples.

The gene calls are TRBV7-2 and TRBJ1-6; D might be TRBD1 (5 bases). V lost 1 base to trimming and J lost 7 bases, with 11 bases between them. The CDR3 is 15 residues long. Germline V lookup: CDR1 SGHTA, CDR2 FQGNSA. CDR3 sequence (DNA): TGTGCCAGCAGCTTAGGGGGGGGGAAGAATTCACCCCTCCACTTT. Its protein product is CASSLGGGKNSPLHF.

Details on this clone: This may come from a read error, since a much larger clone is one base off. The V gene is TRBV5-4, the J gene TRBJ2-1; D is perhaps TRBD2 (5 bases). Germline assignment: CDR1 SGHNT and CDR2 YYREEE (reference sequence). This CDR3 has 13 amino acids. V lost 4 bases and J lost 1, with 6 bases in between. The CDR3, as DNA: TGTGCCAGCAGCCCGGGGTCCTACAATGAGCAGTTCTTC. Translated, it gives CASSPGSYNEQFF.

This chain links TRBV27 with TRBJ2-1; TRBD2 is a possible D gene (6 bases). This CDR3 has 17 amino acids. CDR1 and CDR2 (germline): MNHEY, SMNVEV (reference sequence). Trimming took 0 bases from V and 0 from J, leaving 12 bases between them. The CDR3 sequence is CASSLSPSANSYNEQFF. DNA for the CDR3: TGTGCCAGCAGTTTATCCCCTAGCGCAAACTCCTACAATGAGCAGTTCTTC.

The gene calls are TRBV7-2 and TRBJ1-1; D is ambiguous. Germline V CDR1 and CDR2: SGHTA, FQGNSA. The CDR3 is 13 residues long. V lost 2 bases and J 2 bases, leaving 6 bases between the germline ends. This CDR3 reads CASSLILNTEAFF. CDR3 bases: TGTGCCAGCAGCTTAATCCTAAACACTGAAGCTTTCTTT.

The J gene is TRBJ1-2, the V gene TRBV6-1; D not certain. CDR3 size: 12 residues. V shed 2 bases and J shed 5 bases, with 6 bases lying between them. The germline CDR1 and CDR2 sequences are MNHNS and SASEGT. The CDR3: CASSERVYGYTF. In DNA form, the CDR3 reads TGTGCCAGCAGTGAACGGGTTTATGGCTACACCTTC.

The V call is TRBV6-9, the J call TRBJ2-3; the match to TRBD2 covers 8 bases. J was trimmed by 0 bases and V by 5 bases; bases with no gene match: 10. Germline lookup yields CDR1 MNHGY and CDR2 SVAAGI. This CDR3 has 17 amino acids. CDR3 DNA sequence: TGTGCCAGCAGTACCCGGGCCCGGGGGGGGAGCACAGATACGCAGTATTTT. It encodes CASSTRARGGSTDTQYF.

This chain connects TRBV20-1 to TRBJ1-2; weak D call: TRBD1 (5 bases). Trimming removed 6 bases from V and 8 bases from J, with 13 bases in between. The length of the CDR3 is 11 residues. The V gene's germline CDR1 is DFQATT and CDR2 SNEGSKA (reference sequence). The CDR3, as DNA: TGCAGTGCAAAGGGGTGGCGCGGCTACACCTTC. This codes for CSAKGWRGYTF.

V gene TRBV5-8 combines with J gene TRBJ1-2, with D uncertain. The CDR3 is 14 amino acids. V was pared by 0 bases and J by 3 bases, with 9 bases between. The germline V gene has CDR1 SGHTS and CDR2 YDEGEE. The CDR3 DNA sequence: TGTGCCAGCAGCTTGGTTGGGGAGGACTATGGCTACACCTTC. Translating gives CASSLVGEDYGYTF.

The rearrangement links TRBV19 to TRBJ2-1; D is unresolved. The CDR3 spans 11 residues. The V end lost 5 bases, the J end lost 5 bases, and 4 bases lay between the germline ends. In germline, CDR1 is LNHDA, CDR2 SQIVND (reference sequence). The CDR3 sequence is CASSGNNEQFF. The CDR3 bases are TGTGCCAGTAGTGGCAACAATGAGCAGTTCTTC.

The chain joins TRBV5-6 to TRBJ2-3; D unresolved. The V end lost 0 bases, the J end lost 6 bases, and 11 bases lay between the germline ends. This CDR3 spans 14 amino acids. The germline CDR1 and CDR2 sequences are SGHDT and YYEEEE. CDR3 sequence reads: CASSLGPRSDTQYF. The DNA for the CDR3 is TGTGCCAGCAGCTTGGGCCCCCGGTCGGATACGCAGTATTTT. The whole variable domain, filled in from reference TRBV5-6 and TRBJ2-3, reads DAGVTQSPTHLIKTRGQQVTLRCSPKSGHDTVSWYQQALGQGPQFIFQYYEEEERQRGNFPDRFSGHQFPNYSSELNVNALLLGDSALYLCASSLGPRSDTQYFGPGTRLTVL.

The gene calls are TRBV30 and TRBJ1-4, with D maybe TRBD1 (5 bases). The germline V gene encodes CDR1 GTSNPN and CDR2 SVGIG (reference sequence). V shed 0 bases and J shed 7 bases, with 9 bases lying between them. The CDR3 has 13 residues. CDR3 sequence: CAWSVHDSEKLFF. The CDR3 nucleotides read TGTGCCTGGAGTGTACACGACAGTGAAAAACTGTTTTTT.

This clone has a single count. V is TRBV4-2 and J is TRBJ2-3; no clear D. The CDR3 totals 18 residues. V lost 1 base, J lost 0 bases, and 17 bases lay in between. Germline CDR1 reads LGHNA; CDR2 reads YNFKEQ. The CDR3 is CASSQALVVSASTDTQYF. DNA for the CDR3: TGTGCCAGCAGCCAAGCCCTCGTAGTCAGCGCAAGCACAGATACGCAGTATTTT.

The gene calls are TRBV4-3 and TRBJ2-2, with TRBD2 matching over 9 bases. The V and J ends lost 4 bases and 8 bases, in that order; junction bases with no gene match: 23. Germline CDR1 reads LGHNA; CDR2 reads YSLEER. There are 20 residues in the CDR3. CDR3 DNA sequence: TGCGCCAGCAGCCCCAGACACGCCGGGGCTTTAGCGGGGGAGGGAGGGGAGCTGTTTTTT. Its protein product is CASSPRHAGALAGEGGELFF.

The gene calls are TRBV7-2 and TRBJ1-2, with 7 bases matching TRBD1. Germline loops: CDR1 SGHTA, CDR2 FQGNSA. Trimming cost V 4 bases and J 3 bases; bases outside gene matches: 2. CDR3 length: 13 amino acids. The CDR3 DNA sequence: TGTGCCAGCAGCTACACAGGGGACTATGGCTACACCTTC. Amino acid sequence: CASSYTGDYGYTF.

The chain employs TRBV4-3 and TRBJ2-2, with D hard to call. Trimming left V 1 base short and J 5 bases short, with 2 bases between. The CDR3 covers 12 residues. Germline assignment: CDR1 LGHNA and CDR2 YSLEER. The CDR3 here is CASSQATGELFF. CDR3 nucleotide sequence: TGCGCCAGCAGCCAAGCTACCGGGGAGCTGTTTTTT.

The J gene is TRBJ2-7, the V gene TRBV7-8, with 9 bases aligning to TRBD2. CDR3 length: 19 residues. Germline V gives CDR1 SGHVS, CDR2 FQNEAQ. J was trimmed by 4 bases and V by 4 bases; bases with no gene match: 20. The CDR3 spells CASSSLSGVAGVFRYEQYF. DNA of the CDR3: TGTGCCAGCAGCTCCCTCTCCGGGGTAGCGGGGGTTTTTCGTTACGAGCAGTACTTC.

The V gene is TRBV19, the J gene TRBJ1-5, with 7 bases matching TRBD1. This CDR3 spans 14 amino acids. With V trimmed by 8 bases and J by 2 bases, 6 bases remained unmatched. The germline V gene encodes CDR1 LNHDA and CDR2 SQIVND (reference sequence). The CDR3: CASYDRDGNQPQHF. The DNA for the CDR3 is TGTGCCAGTTACGACAGGGACGGCAATCAGCCCCAGCATTTT.

The CDR3 coding sequence is TGTGCCAGCAGTTTAACCCGGGCCCTGTATAGCAATCAGCCCCAGCATTTT. The encoded protein is CASSLTRALYSNQPQHF. This sequence joins TRBV28 and TRBJ1-5; no reliable D call. Germline V gene data show CDR1 as MDHEN and CDR2 as SYDVKM. The CDR3 loop spans 17 amino acids. V lost 2 bases and J 0 bases, leaving 14 bases between the germline ends. The full variable domain, with the rest looked up from reference TRBV28 and TRBJ1-5, is DVKVTQSSRYLVKRTGEKVFLECVQDMDHENMFWYRQDPGLGLRLIYFSYDVKMKEKGDIPEGYSVSREKKERFSLILESASTNQTSMYLCASSLTRALYSNQPQHFGDGTRLSIL.

The chain couples TRBV27 to TRBJ1-5; 7 positions agree with TRBD1. The CDR3 is made up of 18 amino acids. Germline CDR1 MNHEY, CDR2 SMNVEV (reference sequence). J gave up 0 bases and V 5 bases, and 13 bases lay outside the gene matches. CDR3 bases: TGTGCCAGCAGTATGATCGGGACAGCTGGCTATAGCAATCAGCCCCAGCATTTT. Translated: CASSMIGTAGYSNQPQHF.

The chain joins TRBV7-2 to TRBJ2-3; either TRBD1 or TRBD2 may supply D (6 bases each). V was shortened by 5 bases and J by 2 bases, with 14 bases between the two germline ends. The germline V gene has CDR1 SGHTA and CDR2 FQGNSA. The CDR3 sequence is 15 residues long. The CDR3 reads CASSLIGGHTDTQYF. The CDR3 DNA is TGTGCCAGCAGCCTCATTGGGGGGCACACAGATACGCAGTATTTT.